These T cell receptor beta chains were read from a single sample in a study of a mutant IDH1 vaccine in newly diagnosed glioma. These TCRs' antigens remain unknown. Clones were sequenced by immunoSEQ multiplex PCR, and TCRdb holds only the in-frame ones, with some missing. The sample consists of about 54,000 clones, under 90% of them appearing once. Material: PBMCs, obtained from a glioma patient whose treatment included an IDH1 peptide vaccine. The receptors were gathered from a woman under 30 with glioma. The CDR3 runs from the conserved cysteine through the conserved F or W. D genes are given only for firm matches. Size values are once, few and many counts, or a class for expanded clones, and some rows have none.

TRBJ1-2 TRBD1 . TRBV7-2 CASSSTGDSLRDTF TGTGCCAGCAGCTCCACCGGGGACAGCCTCAGGGACACCTTC
TRBJ2-7 . . TRBV11-3 CASSLDEHEQYF TGTGCCAGCAGCTTAGATGAGCACGAGCAGTACTTC
TRBJ1-1 . . TRBV28 CASRHTEAFF TGTGCCAGCCGCCACACTGAAGCTTTCTTT
TRBJ2-4 TRBD2 . TRBV6-5 CASSSSRGGVYIQYF TGTGCCAGCAGTTCGTCGCGGGGGGGCGTGTACATTCAGTACTTC
TRBJ2-3 TRBD2 . TRBV11-2 CASSSFSGGAADTQYF TGTGCCAGCAGCTCCTTTAGCGGGGGGGCAGCAGATACGCAGTATTTT
TRBJ2-3 TRBD2 . TRBV9 CASSPSGGGTDTQYF TGTGCCAGCAGCCCTAGCGGGGGGGGCACAGATACGCAGTATTTT
TRBJ2-7 . . TRBV19 CASSIRPTYGQYF TGTGCCAGTAGTATTCGGCCCACCTACGGGCAGTACTTC
TRBJ1-2 . . TRBV19 CASSLGPKIYGYTF TGTGCCAGTAGTCTTGGACCGAAGATCTATGGCTACACCTTC
TRBJ2-5 TRBD1 . TRBV9 CASSVARGQGVETQYF TGTGCCAGCAGCGTAGCCCGTGGGCAGGGGGTAGAGACCCAGTACTTC
TRBJ2-7 TRBD2 . TRBV5-1 CASSSATSGEYEQYF TGCGCCAGCAGCTCGGCAACTAGCGGGGAATATGAGCAGTACTTC
TRBJ2-2 . . TRBV7-7 CASSLTLNRELFF TGTGCCAGCAGCTTGACGCTAAATCGGGAGCTGTTTTTT
TRBJ1-6 . once TRBV15 CATSRDRDGDSPLHF TGTGCCACCAGCAGAGACAGGGACGGAGATTCACCCCTCCACTTT
TRBJ1-1 . . TRBV7-8 CASSLALNGGYAFF TGTGCCAGCAGCTTAGCGCTGAATGGGGGATATGCTTTCTTT
TRBJ1-5 . . TRBV6-5 CASSYWEGQGPQHF TGTGCCAGCAGTTACTGGGAGGGTCAGGGGCCCCAGCATTTT
TRBJ1-1 . . TRBV7-9 CASSLTATEAFF TGTGCCAGCAGCTTAACGGCCACTGAAGCTTTCTTT
TRBJ2-2 . . TRBV27 CASRWDWNTGELFF TGTGCCAGCAGGTGGGACTGGAACACCGGGGAGCTGTTTTTT
TRBJ1-3 TRBD1 once TRBV7-6 CASSLSPPRGAGNTIYF TGTGCCAGCAGCTTATCTCCCCCCAGGGGGGCTGGAAACACCATATATTTT
TRBJ2-1 TRBD2 . TRBV6-4 CASSEETSGRGREQFF TGTGCCAGCAGTGAAGAGACTAGCGGGAGGGGTAGGGAGCAGTTCTTC
TRBJ1-3 TRBD1 once TRBV2 CASRLTGAGNTIYF TGTGCCAGCAGACTTACAGGGGCTGGAAACACCATATATTTT
TRBJ1-5 TRBD1 . TRBV19 CASRPQGVGNQPQHF TGTGCCAGTAGGCCACAGGGGGTCGGTAATCAGCCCCAGCATTTT
TRBJ1-3 . . TRBV12-5 CASGLVGVRNTIYF TGTGCTAGTGGTTTGGTAGGGGTCCGAAACACCATATATTTT
TRBJ1-1 . . TRBV19 CASSRTTNTEAFF TGTGCCAGTAGTCGAACAACGAACACTGAAGCTTTCTTT
TRBJ2-7 . . TRBV14 CASSYKIHEQYF TGTGCCAGCAGTTATAAAATCCACGAGCAGTACTTC
TRBJ2-1 TRBD2 . TRBV30 CAWDIAGGAYNEQFF TGTGCCTGGGATATAGCGGGAGGCGCCTACAATGAGCAGTTCTTC
TRBJ2-7 TRBD2 . TRBV5-4 CASSSPSGGVEEQYF TGTGCCAGCAGCTCCCCTAGCGGAGGGGTCGAGGAGCAGTACTTC
TRBJ2-2 . . TRBV14 CASSQINTGELFF TGTGCCAGCAGCCAAATTAACACCGGGGAGCTGTTTTTT
TRBJ1-2 . . TRBV10-3 CAISPGSGGYTF TGTGCCATCAGCCCAGGGAGTGGAGGCTACACCTTC
TRBJ1-6 . few TRBV7-3 CASGYSSYNSPLHF TGTGCCAGCGGTTATAGCTCCTATAATTCACCCCTCCACTTT
TRBJ1-4 TRBD1 . TRBV9 CASSGGTGVEKLFF TGTGCCAGCAGCGGGGGTACAGGGGTCGAAAAACTGTTTTTT
TRBJ1-1 . few TRBV7-3 CASSGIGGSEAFF TGTGCCAGCAGCGGAATCGGGGGTTCGGAAGCTTTCTTT
TRBJ2-1 TRBD1 once TRBV9 CASSPKGATYNEQFF TGTGCCAGCAGCCCCAAGGGGGCCACCTACAATGAGCAGTTCTTC
TRBJ1-1 . . TRBV19 CASTRPPQNTEAFF TGTGCCAGTACCCGGCCCCCGCAGAACACTGAAGCTTTCTTT
TRBJ1-2 . . TRBV19 CASSTLVLTHYGYTF TGTGCCAGTAGTACCCTGGTCCTTACCCATTATGGCTACACCTTC
TRBJ2-7 TRBD2 . TRBV10-2 CASSVPRTSGGGRPYEQYF TGCGCCAGCAGCGTCCCCCGGACTAGCGGGGGAGGGAGGCCCTACGAGCAGTACTTC
TRBJ2-7 . . TRBV6-5 CASSPGRLSSYEQYF TGTGCCAGCTCCCCAGGGCGTTTAAGCTCCTACGAGCAGTACTTC
TRBJ2-7 TRBD2 . TRBV4-2 CASSQELAGTYEQYF TGTGCCAGCAGCCAAGAATTAGCGGGAACCTACGAGCAGTACTTC
TRBJ2-2 TRBD1 . TRBV7-9 CASTRLSGGNGAWELFF TGTGCCAGCACCCGCCTTTCAGGGGGCAATGGGGCCTGGGAGCTGTTTTTT
TRBJ1-2 . . TRBV4-2 CASSQGGVGYGYTF TGTGCCAGCAGCCAAGGAGGGGTAGGCTATGGCTACACCTTC
TRBJ1-2 . . TRBV6-1 CASSDGSLWGYTF TGTGCCAGCAGTGACGGATCACTTTGGGGCTACACCTTC
TRBJ2-5 . . TRBV6-1 CASSVPAGLQETQYF TGTGCCAGCAGTGTTCCGGCAGGGCTCCAAGAGACCCAGTACTTC
TRBJ2-7 . . TRBV7-6 CASSYGAGGFQEDEQYF TGTGCCAGCAGCTATGGAGCCGGAGGGTTCCAGGAAGACGAGCAGTACTTC
TRBJ2-2 . . TRBV19 CASRGSGTGELFF TGTGCCAGTAGGGGGAGCGGCACCGGGGAGCTGTTTTTT
TRBJ2-2 . once TRBV10-3 CAISDSGTSTGELFF TGTGCCATCAGTGACTCCGGGACCAGCACCGGGGAGCTGTTTTTT
TRBJ2-4 TRBD1 . TRBV9 CASSLGTGYDIQYF TGTGCCAGCAGCCTAGGGACAGGGTACGACATTCAGTACTTC
TRBJ2-3 TRBD2 once TRBV4-1 CASSQRAGGEGTQYF TGCGCCAGCAGCCAGCGAGCGGGAGGGGAGGGTACGCAGTATTTT
TRBJ2-2 TRBD1 . TRBV4-3 CASSQGIGTGNTGELFF TGCGCCAGCAGCCAAGGTATTGGGACAGGGAACACCGGGGAGCTGTTTTTT
TRBJ2-1 TRBD2 . TRBV5-4 CASSPSSGSGYNEQFF TGTGCCAGCAGCCCATCTAGCGGGAGTGGCTACAATGAGCAGTTCTTC
TRBJ2-7 TRBD2 . TRBV18 CASSPTSGYREQYF TGTGCCAGCTCACCAACTAGCGGTTATCGCGAGCAGTACTTC
TRBJ2-3 . . TRBV19 CASSIGLGGDTQYF TGTGCCAGTAGTATAGGTTTAGGGGGAGATACGCAGTATTTT
TRBJ2-3 TRBD2 . TRBV7-2 CASSLSGGALDTQYF TGTGCCAGCAGCCTAAGCGGGGGGGCCTTAGATACGCAGTATTTT
TRBJ1-1 . . TRBV30 CAWSGSRDTEAFF TGTGCCTGGAGTGGGTCAAGGGACACTGAAGCTTTCTTT
TRBJ2-1 . once TRBV29-1 CSHLTPGEGDNEQFF TGCAGTCACCTTACCCCGGGGGAAGGGGACAATGAGCAGTTCTTC
TRBJ1-6 TRBD1 . TRBV5-4 CASSLTVGQGGNSPLHF TGTGCCAGCAGCTTGACAGTGGGACAGGGTGGGAATTCACCCCTCCACTTT
TRBJ1-1 . . TRBV10-3 CAISAEGNTEAFF TGTGCCATCAGTGCGGAGGGTAACACTGAAGCTTTCTTT
TRBJ2-5 TRBD2 . TRBV28 CASSLLRLAGGAQTQYF TGTGCCAGCAGTTTATTAAGGCTGGCGGGGGGCGCTCAGACCCAGTACTTC
TRBJ1-1 . . TRBV5-6 CASSLGGVNTEAFF TGTGCCAGCAGCTTGGGCGGAGTGAACACTGAAGCTTTCTTT
TRBJ2-1 TRBD2 . TRBV9 CASSGPGGGNGDEQFF TGTGCCAGCAGCGGCCCTGGGGGGGGGAATGGAGATGAGCAGTTCTTC
TRBJ2-1 . . TRBV7-9 CASSQRGGADNEQFF TGTGCCAGCAGCCAGAGAGGGGGGGCCGACAATGAGCAGTTCTTC
TRBJ1-4 . few TRBV2 CASSGTASNEKLFF TGTGCCAGCAGTGGAACAGCTTCTAATGAAAAACTGTTTTTT